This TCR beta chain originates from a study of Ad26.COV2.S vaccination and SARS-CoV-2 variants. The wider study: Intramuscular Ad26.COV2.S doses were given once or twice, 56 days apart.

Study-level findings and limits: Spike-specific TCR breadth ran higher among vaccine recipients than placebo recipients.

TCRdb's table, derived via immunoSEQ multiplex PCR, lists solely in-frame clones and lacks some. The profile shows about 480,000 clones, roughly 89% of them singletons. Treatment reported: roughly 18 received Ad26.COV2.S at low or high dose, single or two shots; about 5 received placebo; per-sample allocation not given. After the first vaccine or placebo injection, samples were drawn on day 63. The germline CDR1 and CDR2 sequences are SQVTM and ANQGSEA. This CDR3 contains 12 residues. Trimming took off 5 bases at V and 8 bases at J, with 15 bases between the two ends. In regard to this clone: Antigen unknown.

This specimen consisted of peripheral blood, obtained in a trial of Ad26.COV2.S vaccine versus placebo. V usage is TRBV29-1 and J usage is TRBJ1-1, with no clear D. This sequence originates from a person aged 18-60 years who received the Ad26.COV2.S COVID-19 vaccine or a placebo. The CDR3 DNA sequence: TGCAGCGTTCGCCACCCCCCGGGGGAAGCTTTCTTT. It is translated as CSVRHPPGEAFF.